A single sample gave rise to the 18 T cell receptor beta chains below, sequenced in a study of radiation and T cells in renal cell carcinoma. Specified time point: blood 2 weeks post-SBRT. As to treatment: 15 Gy SBRT to primary tumor, nephrectomy 4 weeks later. The data were produced by immunoSEQ multiplex PCR, yet TCRdb's version contains in-frame clones alone and is incomplete. The sample lists around 70,000 clones, around 76% seen once, with nearly 6% in the top ten. Here the sequenced sample was blood, taken from a patient whose treatment included radiotherapy and nephrectomy. Receptors originate from a man between 60 and 75 years old with renal cell carcinoma.

This clone is a singleton in its sample. The V gene is TRBV11-3, the J gene TRBJ2-3; either TRBD1 or TRBD2 may fit D (5 bases each). V shed 5 bases and J shed 0 bases, with 9 bases lying between them. This CDR3 spans 14 amino acids. CDR1 and CDR2 from the germline V gene are SGHNT and YENEEA. In DNA, the CDR3 is TGTGCCAGCAGCCTCAGGGACAGCACAGATACGCAGTATTTT. Translated: CASSLRDSTDTQYF.

The chain combines TRBV2 with TRBJ2-7; no reliable D call. CDR1 is SNHLY and CDR2 is FYNNEI in the germline V gene. The CDR3 covers 13 residues. V lost 4 bases, J lost 5 bases, and 12 bases lay in between. The CDR3 protein is CASSVSRYHEQYF. CDR3 nucleotide sequence: TGTGCCAGCAGTGTATCCAGGTACCACGAGCAGTACTTC.

This clone was detected a few times. The V call is TRBV28, the J call TRBJ1-4; 7 bases map to TRBD1. The CDR3 consists of 15 residues. From germline, CDR1 is MDHEN and CDR2 SYDVKM. V shed 3 bases and J 6 bases; nucleotides not matched to a gene: 7. CDR3 sequence (DNA): TGTGCCAGCAGTTTTTCAAGACAGGGCTATGAAAAACTGTTTTTT. It specifies CASSFSRQGYEKLFF.

The V gene is TRBV7-9, the J gene TRBJ1-1; D is perhaps TRBD1 (6 bases). Germline V lookup: CDR1 SEHNR, CDR2 FQNEAQ (reference sequence). V dropped 5 bases and J dropped 1 base, with 14 bases sitting between them. CDR3 length: 15 amino acids. The CDR3 protein is CASSLTGYSNTEAFF. The CDR3 coding sequence is TGTGCCAGCAGCCTTACAGGGTATTCGAACACTGAAGCTTTCTTT.

The chain employs TRBV18 and TRBJ2-7; TRBD1 matches at 8 bases. The CDR3 extends over 14 amino acids. Germline lookup yields CDR1 KGHSH and CDR2 LQKENI. V lost 3 bases, J lost 4 bases, and 5 bases stayed unmatched. The CDR3: CASSPRDRLYEQYF. CDR3 nucleotides: TGTGCCAGCTCACCGAGGGACAGGTTATACGAGCAGTACTTC.

The table lists this clone with a count of one. The rearrangement joins TRBV19 to TRBJ2-7; 11 bases match TRBD2. After removal of 5 bases from V and 5 bases from J, the junction contained 8 bases not matched to a gene. The germline V gene encodes CDR1 LNHDA and CDR2 SQIVND (reference sequence). There are 15 residues in the CDR3. The CDR3 spells CASSPLLAGGDEQYF. In DNA, the CDR3 is TGTGCCAGTAGTCCTCTGCTAGCGGGAGGAGACGAGCAGTACTTC.

The rearrangement joins TRBV29-1 to TRBJ2-1; D may be TRBD2 (5 bases). Trimming pared 7 bases from V and 4 bases from J, leaving 17 bases between. Germline CDR1 SQVTM, CDR2 ANQGSEA. This CDR3 comprises 14 residues. The CDR3 region has the DNA TGCAGCGCCCAAGGAGGATATGGGTACAATGAGCAGTTCTTC. Translating gives CSAQGGYGYNEQFF.

The chain links TRBV11-1 to TRBJ1-2, with TRBD1 as a possible D gene (6 bases). Germline CDR1 SGHAT, CDR2 FQDESV (reference sequence). Trimming removed 4 bases from V and 1 base from J, with 13 bases in between. This CDR3 region has 15 residues. As DNA, the CDR3 is TGTGCCAGCAGCTCAGGGGCCTACCTTAACTATGGCTACACCTTC. This sequence encodes CASSSGAYLNYGYTF. The whole variable domain, remainder taken from reference TRBV11-1 and TRBJ1-2, is EAEVAQSPRYKITEKSQAVAFWCDPISGHATLYWYRQILGQGPELLVQFQDESVVDDSQLPKDRFSAERLKGVDSTLKIQPAELGDSAMYLCASSSGAYLNYGYTFGSGTRLTVV.

This clone has more than one count but fewer than ten. This sequence joins TRBV2 and TRBJ1-5; D is ambiguous. The length of the CDR3 is 16 residues. V was cut by 1 base and J by 6 bases, with 16 bases left in between. From germline, CDR1 is SNHLY and CDR2 FYNNEI. CDR3 in amino acids: CASSEGYQVVGQPQHF. CDR3 bases: TGTGCCAGCAGTGAAGGGTACCAGGTCGTGGGTCAGCCCCAGCATTTT.

The chain couples TRBV2 to TRBJ2-7, with D tentatively TRBD2 (6 bases). The CDR3 length is 14 residues. Trimming stripped 6 bases from V and 2 bases from J, with 14 bases between. The germline V gene encodes CDR1 SNHLY and CDR2 FYNNEI. DNA of the CDR3: TGTGCCAGCAGCCGGGGAGGAGCCACCTACGAGCAGTACTTC. Its protein is CASSRGGATYEQYF.

In this sample, this clone turned up a few times. The gene calls are TRBV4-2 and TRBJ2-2; 13 bases align to TRBD2. Losses at the gene ends were 4 bases for V and 3 bases for J; bases not matched to a gene: 5. The CDR3 totals 17 residues. CDR1 and CDR2 (germline): LGHNA, YNFKEQ. CDR3 loop: CASSPLAGGPDTGELFF. The CDR3 DNA sequence: TGTGCCAGCAGCCCACTAGCGGGAGGGCCGGACACCGGGGAGCTGTTTTTT.

V is TRBV5-5 and J is TRBJ1-4; D call uncertain. V gave up 2 bases and J gave up 1 base, with 12 bases separating them. The CDR3 totals 16 residues. Germline assignment: CDR1 SGHKS and CDR2 YYEKEE (reference sequence). The CDR3 DNA reads TGTGCCAGCAGCTTTTCCGTCGGGAGAACTAATGAAAAACTGTTTTTT. Its protein is CASSFSVGRTNEKLFF.

By share, this clone counts as medium-sized. The chain has TRBV25-1 and TRBJ1-1; the D is unclear. Trimming left V 6 bases short and J 0 bases short, with 5 bases between. The CDR3 extends over 12 amino acids. The germline V gene has CDR1 MGHDK and CDR2 SYGVNS. This chain's CDR3 is CASRGMNTEAFF. The CDR3 DNA reads as TGTGCCAGCAGGGGGATGAACACTGAAGCTTTCTTT.

The rearrangement links TRBV6-6 to TRBJ2-5; possibly TRBD1 for D (8 bases). Germline V gives CDR1 MNHNY, CDR2 SVGAGI (reference sequence). Between the trimmed V and J ends, which lost 6 bases and 4 bases, there was a span of 15 bases. The CDR3 totals 14 residues. This chain's CDR3 is CASRLTGGAETQYF. CDR3 nucleotide sequence: TGTGCCAGCAGGCTAACAGGGGGGGCAGAGACCCAGTACTTC.

The table lists this clone with a count of one. V and J are TRBV7-6 and TRBJ2-3, with D tentatively TRBD2 (5 bases). The CDR3 runs 15 residues. V gave up 0 bases and J gave up 7 bases, with 14 bases separating them. Per the germline V gene, CDR1 is SGHVS and CDR2 is FNYEAQ. CDR3 coding DNA: TGTGCCAGCAGCTTAGCACTAGGACTGGATTATACGCAGTATTTT. Its protein product is CASSLALGLDYTQYF.

J is TRBJ2-7 and V is TRBV21-1. TRBV21-1 is labeled a pseudogene. The CDR3 length is 10 residues. CDR3 residues: CASSDYEQYF. CDR3 coding DNA: TGTGCCAGCAGCGACTACGAGCAGTACTTC.

This chain connects TRBV5-1 to TRBJ2-1, with D maybe TRBD1 (6 bases). Trimming removed 0 bases from V and 2 bases from J, with 9 bases in between. Germline values: CDR1 SGHRS, CDR2 YFSETQ. The CDR3 extends over 15 amino acids. The CDR3 bases are TGCGCCAGCAGCTTGGAGGGGGTAGCCTACAATGAGCAGTTCTTC. Its translation is CASSLEGVAYNEQFF.

The sample holds one count of this clone. This rearrangement joins TRBV30 to TRBJ1-4; the match to TRBD1 covers 8 bases. Trimming removed 8 bases from V and 5 bases from J; junction bases left unmatched: 7. Germline CDR1 is GTSNPN and CDR2 is SVGIG (reference sequence). This CDR3 comprises 13 residues. The CDR3 sequence: CAGGTGPNEKLFF. CDR3 sequence (DNA): TGTGCCGGGGGGACAGGACCGAATGAAAAACTGTTTTTT.